These 5 T cell receptor beta chains originate from one sample sequenced in a study of beta chain features in type 1 diabetes. Sequencing targeted expressed TCRB transcripts, as all isolated RNA had been reverse transcribed. Some clones are missing from TCRdb's copy, which holds only in-frame ones; the method was immunoSEQ multiplex PCR. The sample gives over 600,000 clones, around 12% of which show up once; 0.095% to 0.15% is in the top ten. Their antigens remain unidentified. Study observations and caveats: Within each of all four CD4+ subsets, Type 1 diabetes patients had TCRB CDR3s that were moderately but significantly shorter.

Sequences were obtained from naive CD4+ T cells from blood. These receptors were obtained from a man younger than 45 with type 1 diabetes.

The rearrangement links TRBV27 to TRBJ2-6; 7 bases are a match to TRBD1. In germline, CDR1 is MNHEY, CDR2 SMNVEV (reference sequence). J gave up 2 bases and V 4 bases, and 8 bases lay outside the gene matches. This CDR3 has 17 residues. The CDR3 sequence is CASSSPTGLAGANVLTF. The DNA for the CDR3 is TGTGCCAGCAGTTCCCCGACAGGGCTAGCTGGGGCCAACGTCCTGACTTTC.

This clone was seen more than once but under ten times. The genes are TRBV29-1 and TRBJ2-3; D not certain. V lost 6 bases, J lost 0 bases, and 16 bases lay in between. This CDR3 region has 15 residues. Germline CDR1 SQVTM, CDR2 ANQGSEA. The CDR3 DNA reads TGCAGCGTAGACGGTAGAACCCTTAGCACAGATACGCAGTATTTT. Its translation: CSVDGRTLSTDTQYF.

CDR3 bases: TGTGCCAGCGGGCGGACGTTAAATTCACCCCTCCACTTT. Its protein is CASGRTLNSPLHF. This chain links TRBV6-5 with TRBJ1-6; no definite D call. Germline-derived CDR1 and CDR2 are MNHEY and SVGAGI. The ends were cut back, 8 bases at V and 7 bases at J, with 12 bases in the middle. The length of the CDR3 is 13 residues.

This rearrangement joins TRBV6-5 to TRBJ1-1, with D perhaps TRBD1 (5 bases). V was cut by 2 bases and J by 0 bases, with 10 bases left in between. There are 15 residues in the CDR3. The germline CDR1 and CDR2 sequences are MNHEY and SVGAGI. The CDR3 protein is CASSYGGVMNTEAFF. Here the CDR3 DNA reads TGTGCCAGCAGTTACGGGGGGGTAATGAACACTGAAGCTTTCTTT.

The J gene is TRBJ2-1, the V gene TRBV4-3; 8 bases fit TRBD2. The CDR3 consists of 13 residues. V shed 3 bases, J shed 9 bases, and the junction held 4 bases outside the gene matches. CDR1 and CDR2 (germline): LGHNA, YSLEER. CDR3 DNA: TGCGCCAGCAGCCATCGCCTAGCGGGTGAGCAGTTCTTC. Amino acids: CASSHRLAGEQFF.